These 28 T cell receptor beta chains came from one sample sequenced in a study of T cells in Graves' hyperthyroidism and ophthalmopathy. RNA transcripts provided the source from which TCR beta CDR3 regions were amplified. HTBI primers were used for first-round RT-PCR of the TCR CDR3. In TCRdb, the multiplex PCR reads were re-called with MiXCR into one record per CDR3 protein. The sample yields approximately 530,000 distinct CDR3 sequences, just under 20% seen once. The material sequenced was blood. The receptors stem from a man between 40 and 49 years old with Graves' ophthalmopathy.

This clonotype came up many times. The gene calls are TRBV6-2 or TRBV6-3 and TRBJ2-1; tentative D call: TRBD2 (6 bases). Trimming took off 4 bases at V and 0 bases at J, with 16 bases between the two ends. The CDR3 runs 17 residues. Germline V gene sequence: CDR1 MNHEY, CDR2 SVGEGT. The DNA for the CDR3 is TGTGCCAGCAGTTTATGGGACTCTTCGAGCTCCTACAATGAGCAGTTCTTC. It encodes CASSLWDSSSSYNEQFF.

The rearrangement uses TRBV20-1 and TRBJ2-1, with D possibly matching TRBD1 (7 bases). This CDR3 has 14 amino acids. V was clipped by 5 bases and J by 7 bases, with 18 bases between them. Looked up from germline, CDR1 is DFQATT and CDR2 is SNEGSKA (reference sequence). CDR3 sequence: CSAGGLSGGNEQFF. CDR3 DNA sequence: TGCAGTGCTGGGGGACTCTCAGGGGGGAATGAGCAGTTCTTC.

This clonotype occurred many times. This chain joins TRBV11-2 and TRBJ2-5, with D maybe TRBD1 (5 bases). This CDR3 contains 15 residues. Germline CDR1 is SGHAT and CDR2 is FQNNGV. The ends were cut back, 1 base at V and 4 bases at J, with 13 bases in the middle. The CDR3 DNA reads as TGTGCCAGCAGCTTAGCCGTGGGGCGCGCAGAGACCCAGTACTTC. Its translation is CASSLAVGRAETQYF.

This clonotype has at least ten counts. This chain uses TRBV5-1 with TRBJ1-1; 8 positions agree with TRBD1. The CDR3 extends over 15 amino acids. The V gene's germline CDR1 is SGHRS and CDR2 YFSETQ. V lost 3 bases to trimming and J lost 1 base; unmatched junction nucleotides: 5. CDR3: CASSSDRGWNTEAFF. The CDR3 DNA follows: TGCGCCAGCAGCTCAGACAGGGGATGGAACACTGAAGCTTTCTTT.

The rearrangement links TRBV11-3 to TRBJ2-3; perhaps D is TRBD1 or TRBD2 (5 bases each). Germline loops: CDR1 SGHNT, CDR2 YENEEA. This CDR3 has 18 residues. The ends were cut back, 3 bases at V and 1 base at J, with 20 bases in the middle. The CDR3 protein is CASSLGPRARGGTDTQYF. CDR3 bases: TGTGCCAGCAGCTTGGGGCCCCGTGCGAGGGGTGGCACAGATACGCAGTATTTT.

This clonotype was observed a handful of times. The chain uses TRBV6-1 and TRBJ1-2, with D perhaps matching TRBD1 (5 bases). V was trimmed by 4 bases and J by 3 bases, leaving 15 bases between them. Per germline, CDR1 MNHNS and CDR2 SASEGT. This CDR3 is 15 amino acids long. CDR3 loop: CASSGARGDDYGYTF. The CDR3 DNA reads as TGTGCCAGCAGTGGGGCTCGAGGGGACGACTATGGCTACACCTTC.

This clonotype was observed a few times. This chain uses TRBV5-1 with TRBJ1-1; TRBD1 agrees at 8 bases. With 4 bases clipped from V and 1 base from J, the junction kept 12 bases outside the gene matches. This CDR3 region has 17 residues. Per germline, CDR1 SGHRS and CDR2 YFSETQ. In DNA form, the CDR3 reads TGCGCCAGCAGCCTGGGTGGGGCAGGGGGCGCGAACACTGAAGCTTTCTTT. It yields the protein CASSLGGAGGANTEAFF.

The chain couples TRBV10-1 to TRBJ2-3; the match to TRBD2 covers 10 bases. This CDR3 has 16 residues. Germline V gives CDR1 WNHNN, CDR2 SYGVQD (reference sequence). Trimming cost V 7 bases and J 8 bases; bases outside gene matches: 15. The CDR3 loop is CASTAFSSGGPGTQYF. The CDR3 DNA reads TGCGCCAGCACCGCATTTAGTAGCGGGGGGCCCGGTACGCAGTATTTT.

CDR3 DNA sequence: TGTGCCAGCAGCTTAGAGTTTGGGGGAAGAAACGGGGAGCTGTTTTTT. This codes for CASSLEFGGRNGELFF. The chain has TRBV7-9 and TRBJ2-2; D is tentatively TRBD1 or TRBD2 (5 bases each). V was clipped by 1 base and J by 7 bases, with 16 bases between them. The CDR3 is 16 amino acids. From germline, CDR1 is SEHNR and CDR2 FQNEAQ (reference sequence).

V is TRBV15 and J is TRBJ1-5; D is possibly TRBD1 (5 bases). The length of the CDR3 is 14 residues. V was shortened by 1 base and J by 6 bases, with 10 bases between the two germline ends. CDR1 and CDR2 (germline): LNHNV, YYDKDF (reference sequence). DNA for the CDR3: TGTGCCACCAGCAGAGCCAGGGTGGTTCAGCCCCAGCATTTT. It encodes CATSRARVVQPQHF.

The chain uses TRBV5-5 and TRBJ2-7; 7 bases map to TRBD2. From germline, CDR1 is SGHKS and CDR2 YYEKEE (reference sequence). Trimming at V came to 6 bases and at J to 6 bases, leaving 12 bases not matched to a gene. This CDR3 contains 14 residues. CDR3 nucleotides: TGTGCCAGCATTAGAACCGGGACTACGGCCGAGCAGTACTTC. Translated: CASIRTGTTAEQYF.

The chain carries TRBV5-1 and TRBJ2-3, with 14 bases matching TRBD2. The CDR3 is made up of 17 amino acids. Per germline, CDR1 SGHRS and CDR2 YFSETQ. The junction had 2 bases not matched to a gene; V was cut back by 0 bases and J by 2 bases. The CDR3 nucleotides read TGCGCCAGCAGCTTGGGACTAGCGGGGGGGATCACAGATACGCAGTATTTT. Translation: CASSLGLAGGITDTQYF.

The genes are TRBV19 and TRBJ1-5; D is perhaps TRBD1 (5 bases). Trimming pared 6 bases from V and 0 bases from J, leaving 15 bases between. The CDR3 length is 16 residues. The germline CDR1 and CDR2 sequences are LNHDA and SQIVND (reference sequence). The CDR3 is CASSFTRGVSNQPQHF. Here the CDR3 DNA reads TGTGCCAGTAGCTTTACCCGGGGCGTTAGCAATCAGCCCCAGCATTTT.

The sample holds a few counts of this clonotype. The chain employs TRBV20-1 and TRBJ1-2; 8 nucleotides agree with TRBD1. The V segment lost 5 bases and the J segment 4 bases; nucleotides outside the gene matches: 6. The germline V gene has CDR1 DFQATT and CDR2 SNEGSKA (reference sequence). This CDR3 has 13 amino acids. The chain's CDR3 is CSASIQGVYGYTF. The CDR3 DNA reads TGCAGTGCTTCCATACAGGGGGTCTATGGCTACACCTTC.

This clonotype appeared many times. J is TRBJ2-5 and V is TRBV6-1, with D possibly TRBD1 on 6 matching bases. Germline V gene sequence: CDR1 MNHNS, CDR2 SASEGT. V shed 5 bases and J shed 1 base, with 14 bases lying between them. This CDR3 is 15 amino acids long. The CDR3 DNA sequence: TGTGCCAGCAGTCATAAAAGACAGGCCCAAGAGACCCAGTACTTC. It specifies CASSHKRQAQETQYF.

A few counts support this clonotype. V and J are TRBV5-1 and TRBJ2-5; D remains ambiguous. V gave up 1 base and J gave up 1 base, with 5 bases separating them. Germline V CDR1 and CDR2: SGHRS, YFSETQ. CDR3 size: 13 residues. The CDR3 loop reads CASSLSGQETQYF. CDR3 in DNA: TGCGCCAGCAGCTTGTCCGGCCAAGAGACCCAGTACTTC.

The chain is built from TRBV10-3 and TRBJ2-7; TRBD1 aligns across 8 bases. Germline-derived CDR1 and CDR2 are ENHRY and SYGVKD. The CDR3 spans 14 residues. With 2 bases clipped from V and 5 bases from J, the junction kept 5 bases outside the gene matches. In DNA form, the CDR3 reads TGTGCCATCAGTGAGACGGACAGGGTCCACGAGCAGTACTTC. It codes for CAISETDRVHEQYF.

This clonotype appeared many times. V usage is TRBV29-1 and J usage is TRBJ1-5; 8 bases are a match to TRBD1. Germline assignment: CDR1 SQVTM and CDR2 ANQGSEA. This CDR3 has 13 amino acids. V lost 4 bases and J lost 1; bases outside the gene matches: 0. Written as DNA, the CDR3 is TGCAGCGTTGGACAGGGGAGCAATCAGCCCCAGCATTTT. Translation: CSVGQGSNQPQHF.

The rearrangement uses TRBV15 and TRBJ1-4; the match to TRBD1 covers 8 bases. CDR1 is LNHNV and CDR2 is YYDKDF in the germline V gene (reference sequence). This CDR3 contains 14 residues. With 8 bases clipped from V and 0 bases from J, the junction kept 2 bases outside the gene matches. The CDR3 DNA reads TGTGCCACCCAGGGGGCCTCAACTAATGAAAAACTGTTTTTT. As protein: CATQGASTNEKLFF.

V and J are TRBV19 and TRBJ1-5; TRBD1 is a possible D gene (6 bases). Germline CDR1 reads LNHDA; CDR2 reads SQIVND (reference sequence). With 9 bases removed from V and 3 bases from J, the gap between germline ends came to 21 bases. The CDR3 spans 16 residues. CDR3: CASNSHRVANNQPQHF. CDR3 nucleotide sequence: TGTGCCAGCAACTCTCACAGGGTAGCGAACAATCAGCCCCAGCATTTT.

About this clonotype: The conserved phenylalanine or tryptophan normally closing the CDR3 is absent here, so this likely arose from a read error. The chain combines TRBV20-1 with TRBJ2-7; D not resolved. Trimming took 3 bases from V and 4 from J, leaving 7 bases between them. The CDR3 is made up of 11 amino acids. Germline-derived CDR1 and CDR2 are DFQATT and SNEGSKA (reference sequence). The CDR3 spells CSAREIYEQYS. DNA for the CDR3: TGCAGTGCTAGGGAAATTTACGAGCAGTACTCC.

In its sample, this clonotype was seen a few times. The V call is TRBV19, the J call TRBJ2-1; TRBD1 agrees at 8 bases. V shed 4 bases and J 13 bases; nucleotides not matched to a gene: 12. This CDR3 has 14 residues. Per germline, CDR1 LNHDA and CDR2 SQIVND (reference sequence). CDR3 DNA sequence: TGTGCCAGTAGTAGGGAGACAGGGGTTGGAACCCAGTTCTTC. Translation: CASSRETGVGTQFF.

The rearrangement uses TRBV20-1 and TRBJ2-1, with 11 bases that match TRBD2. CDR3 length: 18 amino acids. Looked up from germline, CDR1 is DFQATT and CDR2 is SNEGSKA (reference sequence). Trimming at V came to 4 bases and at J to 3 bases, leaving 14 bases not matched to a gene. In DNA, the CDR3 is TGCAGTGCTACAGGGGTCCTAGCGGGAGGATCGCGCTACAATGAGCAGTTCTTC. This codes for CSATGVLAGGSRYNEQFF.

This clonotype has at least ten counts. The chain employs TRBV12-3 or TRBV12-4 and TRBJ2-1; either TRBD1 or TRBD2 may fit D (6 bases each). The CDR3 is 17 residues long. Trimming pared 4 bases from V and 6 bases from J, leaving 22 bases between. As DNA, the CDR3 is TGTGCCAGCAGTTCTCACCCGGGGGCTACGGGGATCAATGAGCAGTTCTTC. It is translated as CASSSHPGATGINEQFF.

In its sample, this clonotype was seen a few times. The V gene is TRBV5-1, the J gene TRBJ2-3, with 11 bases aligning to TRBD2. CDR3 length: 18 residues. Germline V gene lookup returns CDR1 SGHRS and CDR2 YFSETQ. Losses at the gene ends were 6 bases for V and 1 base for J; bases not matched to a gene: 13. The CDR3 here is CASTLRLASGGRTDTQYF. As DNA, the CDR3 is TGCGCCAGCACATTGCGGTTGGCTAGCGGGGGGCGCACAGATACGCAGTATTTT.

This clonotype was detected only a few times. The V call is TRBV6-1, the J call TRBJ1-5, with D uncertain. The germline V gene encodes CDR1 MNHNS and CDR2 SASEGT. This CDR3 region has 14 residues. The V gene lost 3 bases and the J gene lost 9 bases, with 15 bases spanning the gap. CDR3 in DNA: TGTGCCAGCAGTGACCGGGTCGTCGAAGGGCCCCAGCATTTT. Translating it yields CASSDRVVEGPQHF.

V is TRBV20-1 and J is TRBJ1-2; TRBD1 matches at 10 bases. CDR1 is DFQATT and CDR2 is SNEGSKA in the germline V gene (reference sequence). V was pared by 0 bases and J by 3 bases, with 10 bases of the junction left unmatched. There are 17 residues in the CDR3. CDR3 in DNA: TGCAGTGCTAGAGATCCGACAGGGGGCGTTAGGTACTATGGCTACACCTTC. Amino acid sequence: CSARDPTGGVRYYGYTF.

This clonotype appeared a few times. V gene TRBV28 combines with J gene TRBJ2-6; possible D gene TRBD1, 6 bases. Trimming cost V 4 bases and J 0 bases, with 10 bases left between them. The CDR3 has 16 amino acids. The germline gives CDR1 MDHEN, CDR2 SYDVKM. DNA for the CDR3: TGTGCCAGCAGTTCTAACAGGGACTCTGGGGCCAACGTCCTGACTTTC. The encoded protein is CASSSNRDSGANVLTF.